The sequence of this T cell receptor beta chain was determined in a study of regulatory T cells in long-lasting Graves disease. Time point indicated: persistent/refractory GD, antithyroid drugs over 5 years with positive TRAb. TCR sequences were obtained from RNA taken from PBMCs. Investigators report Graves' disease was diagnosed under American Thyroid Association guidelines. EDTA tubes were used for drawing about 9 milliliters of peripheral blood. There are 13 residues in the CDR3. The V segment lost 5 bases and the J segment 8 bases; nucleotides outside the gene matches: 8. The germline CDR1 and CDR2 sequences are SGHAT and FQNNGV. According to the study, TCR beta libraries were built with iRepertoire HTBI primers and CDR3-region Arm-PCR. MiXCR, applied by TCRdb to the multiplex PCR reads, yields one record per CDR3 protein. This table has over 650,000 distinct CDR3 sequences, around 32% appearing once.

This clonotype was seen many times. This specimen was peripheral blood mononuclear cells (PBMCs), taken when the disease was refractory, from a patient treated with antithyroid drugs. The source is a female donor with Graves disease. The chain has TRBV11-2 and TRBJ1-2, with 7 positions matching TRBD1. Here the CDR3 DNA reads TGTGCCAGCAGCCCCGACAGGGCGGCGGGCTACACCTTC. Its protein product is CASSPDRAAGYTF. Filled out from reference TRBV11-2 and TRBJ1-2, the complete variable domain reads EAGVAQSPRYKIIEKRQSVAFWCNPISGHATLYWYQQILGQGPKLLIQFQNNGVVDDSQLPKDRFSAERLKGVDSTLKIQPAKLEDSAVYLCASSPDRAAGYTFGSGTRLTVV.